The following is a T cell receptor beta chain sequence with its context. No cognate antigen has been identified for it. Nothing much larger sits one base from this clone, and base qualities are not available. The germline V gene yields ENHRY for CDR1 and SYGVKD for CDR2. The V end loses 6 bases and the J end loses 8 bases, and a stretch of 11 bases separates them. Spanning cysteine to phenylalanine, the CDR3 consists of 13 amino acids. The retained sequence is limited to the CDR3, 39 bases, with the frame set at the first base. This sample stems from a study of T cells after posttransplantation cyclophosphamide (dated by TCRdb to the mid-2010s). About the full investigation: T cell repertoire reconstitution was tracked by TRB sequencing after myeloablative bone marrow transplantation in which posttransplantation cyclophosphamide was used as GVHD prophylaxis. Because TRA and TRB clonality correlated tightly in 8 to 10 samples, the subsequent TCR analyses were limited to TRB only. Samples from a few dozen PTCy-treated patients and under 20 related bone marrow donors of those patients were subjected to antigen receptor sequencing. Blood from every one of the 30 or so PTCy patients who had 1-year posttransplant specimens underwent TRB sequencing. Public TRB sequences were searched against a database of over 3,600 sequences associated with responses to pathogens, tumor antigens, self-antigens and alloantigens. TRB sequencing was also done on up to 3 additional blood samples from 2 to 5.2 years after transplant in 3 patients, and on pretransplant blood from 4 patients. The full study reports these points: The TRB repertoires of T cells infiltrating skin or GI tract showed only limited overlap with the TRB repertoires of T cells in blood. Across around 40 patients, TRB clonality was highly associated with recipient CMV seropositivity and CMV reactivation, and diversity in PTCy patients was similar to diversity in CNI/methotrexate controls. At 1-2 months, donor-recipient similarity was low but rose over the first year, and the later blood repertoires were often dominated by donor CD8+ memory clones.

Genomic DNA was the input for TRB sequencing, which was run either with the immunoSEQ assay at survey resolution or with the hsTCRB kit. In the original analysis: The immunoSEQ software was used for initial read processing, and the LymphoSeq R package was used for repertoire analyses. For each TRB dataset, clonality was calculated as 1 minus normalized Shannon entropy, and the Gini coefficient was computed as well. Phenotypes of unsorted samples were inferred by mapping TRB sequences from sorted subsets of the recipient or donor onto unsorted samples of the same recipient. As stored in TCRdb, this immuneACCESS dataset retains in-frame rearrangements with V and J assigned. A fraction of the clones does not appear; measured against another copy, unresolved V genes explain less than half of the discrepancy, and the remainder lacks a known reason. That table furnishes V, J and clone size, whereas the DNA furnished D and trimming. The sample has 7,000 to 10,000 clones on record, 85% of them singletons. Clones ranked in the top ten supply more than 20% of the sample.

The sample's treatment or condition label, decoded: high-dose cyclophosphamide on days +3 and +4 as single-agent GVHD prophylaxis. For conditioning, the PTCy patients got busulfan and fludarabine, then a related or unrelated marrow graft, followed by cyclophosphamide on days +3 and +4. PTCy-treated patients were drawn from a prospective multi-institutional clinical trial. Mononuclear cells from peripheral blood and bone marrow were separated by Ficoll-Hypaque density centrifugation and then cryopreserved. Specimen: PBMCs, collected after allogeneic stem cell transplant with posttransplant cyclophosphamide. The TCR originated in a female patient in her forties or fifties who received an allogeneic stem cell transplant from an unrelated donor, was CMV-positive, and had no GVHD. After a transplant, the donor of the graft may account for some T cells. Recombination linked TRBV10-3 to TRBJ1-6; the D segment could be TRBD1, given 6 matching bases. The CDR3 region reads CAIRRGMDSPLHF. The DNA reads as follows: TGTGCCATCAGGAGGGGGATGGATTCACCCCTCCACTTT.